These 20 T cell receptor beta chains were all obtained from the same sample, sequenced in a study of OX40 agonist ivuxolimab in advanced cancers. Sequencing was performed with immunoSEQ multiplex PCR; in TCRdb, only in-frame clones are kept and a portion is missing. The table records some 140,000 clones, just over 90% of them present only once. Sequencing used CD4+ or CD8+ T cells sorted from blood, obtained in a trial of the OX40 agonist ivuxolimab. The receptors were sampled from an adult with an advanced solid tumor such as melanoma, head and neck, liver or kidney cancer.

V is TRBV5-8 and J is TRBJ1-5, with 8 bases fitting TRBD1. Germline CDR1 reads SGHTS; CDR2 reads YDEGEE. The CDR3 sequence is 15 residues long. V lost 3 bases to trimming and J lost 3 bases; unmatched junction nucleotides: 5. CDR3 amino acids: CASSSRGRNNQPQHF. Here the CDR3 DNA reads TGTGCCAGCAGCTCCAGGGGGCGAAACAATCAGCCCCAGCATTTT.

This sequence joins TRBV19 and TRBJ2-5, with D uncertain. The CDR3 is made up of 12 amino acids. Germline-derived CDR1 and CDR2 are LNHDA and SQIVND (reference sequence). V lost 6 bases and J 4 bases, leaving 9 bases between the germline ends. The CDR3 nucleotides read TGTGCCAGTAGACAGTCCGGAGAGACCCAGTACTTC. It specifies CASRQSGETQYF.

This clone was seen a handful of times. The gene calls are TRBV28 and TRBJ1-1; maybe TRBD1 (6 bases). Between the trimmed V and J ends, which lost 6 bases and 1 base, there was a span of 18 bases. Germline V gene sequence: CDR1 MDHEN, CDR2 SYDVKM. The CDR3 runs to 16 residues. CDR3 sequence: CASSPGRGNPNTEAFF. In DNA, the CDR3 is TGTGCCAGCAGCCCGGGGAGGGGGAACCCGAACACTGAAGCTTTCTTT.

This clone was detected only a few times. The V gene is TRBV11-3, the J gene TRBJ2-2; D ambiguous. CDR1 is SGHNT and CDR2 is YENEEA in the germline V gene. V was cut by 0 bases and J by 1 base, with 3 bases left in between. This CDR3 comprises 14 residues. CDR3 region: CASSLDRNTGELFF. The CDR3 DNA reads TGTGCCAGCAGCTTAGACAGGAACACCGGGGAGCTGTTTTTT.

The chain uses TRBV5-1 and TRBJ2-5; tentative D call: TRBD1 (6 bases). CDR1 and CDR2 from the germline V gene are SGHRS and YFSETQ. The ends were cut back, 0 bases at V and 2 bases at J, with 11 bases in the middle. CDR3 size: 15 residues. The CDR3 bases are TGCGCCAGCAGCTTGGCCGGGACAACTCAAGAGACCCAGTACTTC. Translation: CASSLAGTTQETQYF.

CDR3 amino acids: CASSLIGTGKQPQHF. CDR3 nucleotide sequence: TGTGCCAGCAGCTTAATAGGGACAGGGAAACAGCCCCAGCATTTT. The chain carries TRBV7-9 and TRBJ1-5; 9 nucleotides agree with TRBD1. Germline loops: CDR1 SEHNR, CDR2 FQNEAQ (reference sequence). The CDR3 spans 15 residues. The V and J ends lost 2 bases and 7 bases, in that order; junction bases with no gene match: 6.

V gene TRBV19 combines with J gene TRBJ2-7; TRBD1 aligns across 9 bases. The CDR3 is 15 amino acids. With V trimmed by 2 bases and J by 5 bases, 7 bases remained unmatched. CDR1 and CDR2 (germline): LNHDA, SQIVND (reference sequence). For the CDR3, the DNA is TGTGCCAGTAGTATATTAGGACAGGGGACGAACGAGCAGTACTTC. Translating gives CASSILGQGTNEQYF.

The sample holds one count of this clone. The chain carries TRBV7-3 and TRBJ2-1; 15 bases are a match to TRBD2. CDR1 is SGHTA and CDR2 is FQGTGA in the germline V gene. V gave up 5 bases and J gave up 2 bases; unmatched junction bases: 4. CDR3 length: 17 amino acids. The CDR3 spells CASSLGLAGGTYNEQFF. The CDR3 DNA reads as TGTGCCAGCAGCCTGGGACTAGCGGGAGGCACCTACAATGAGCAGTTCTTC.

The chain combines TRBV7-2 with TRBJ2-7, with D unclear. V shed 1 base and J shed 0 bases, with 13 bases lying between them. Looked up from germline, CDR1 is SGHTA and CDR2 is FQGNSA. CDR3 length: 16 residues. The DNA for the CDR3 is TGTGCCAGCAGCTTAGAAAGCGCGGATCTCTCCTACGAGCAGTACTTC. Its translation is CASSLESADLSYEQYF.

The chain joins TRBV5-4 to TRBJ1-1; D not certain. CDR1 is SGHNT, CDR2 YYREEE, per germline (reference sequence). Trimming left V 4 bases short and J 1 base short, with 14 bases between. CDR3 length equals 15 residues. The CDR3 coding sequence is TGTGCCAGCAGCCCACTCGCCTCAGGGAACACTGAAGCTTTCTTT. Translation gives CASSPLASGNTEAFF.

CDR3 region: CASSIGPGSTGELFF. CDR3 nucleotides: TGTGCCAGTAGTATAGGACCCGGTTCCACCGGGGAGCTGTTTTTT. The chain is built from TRBV19 and TRBJ2-2; no reliable D call. There are 15 residues in the CDR3. Germline V gives CDR1 LNHDA, CDR2 SQIVND (reference sequence). Deletions cut 1 base from V and 4 bases from J, with 10 bases between.

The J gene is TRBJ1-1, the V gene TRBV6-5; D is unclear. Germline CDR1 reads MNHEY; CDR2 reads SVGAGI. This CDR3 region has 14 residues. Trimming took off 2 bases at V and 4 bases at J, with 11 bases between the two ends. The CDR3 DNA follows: TGTGCCAGCAGTTACGTAGGTTCGGGCACTGAAGCTTTCTTT. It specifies CASSYVGSGTEAFF.

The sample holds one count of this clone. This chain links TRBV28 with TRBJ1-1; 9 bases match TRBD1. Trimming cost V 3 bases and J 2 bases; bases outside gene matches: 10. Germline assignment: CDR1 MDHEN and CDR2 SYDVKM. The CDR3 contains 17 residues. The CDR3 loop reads CASSLIKGTGPNTEAFF. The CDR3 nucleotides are TGTGCCAGCAGTTTGATTAAAGGGACAGGGCCTAACACTGAAGCTTTCTTT.

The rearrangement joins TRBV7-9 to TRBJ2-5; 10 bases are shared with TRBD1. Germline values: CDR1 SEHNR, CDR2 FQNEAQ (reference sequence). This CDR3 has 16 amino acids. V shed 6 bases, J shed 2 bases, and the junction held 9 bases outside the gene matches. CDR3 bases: TGTGCCAGCAGGTATAGCCCGGGACAGGGGCAAGAGACCCAGTACTTC. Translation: CASRYSPGQGQETQYF.

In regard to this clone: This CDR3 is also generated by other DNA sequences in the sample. CDR3 residues: CASSSGQSTDTQYF. The CDR3 nucleotides read TGCGCCAGCAGCTCGGGACAGAGCACAGATACGCAGTATTTT. The J gene is TRBJ2-3, the V gene TRBV5-1; 7 nucleotides line up with TRBD1. J was trimmed by 0 bases and V by 3 bases; bases with no gene match: 1. The CDR3 spans 14 residues. Germline V gene data show CDR1 as SGHRS and CDR2 as YFSETQ.

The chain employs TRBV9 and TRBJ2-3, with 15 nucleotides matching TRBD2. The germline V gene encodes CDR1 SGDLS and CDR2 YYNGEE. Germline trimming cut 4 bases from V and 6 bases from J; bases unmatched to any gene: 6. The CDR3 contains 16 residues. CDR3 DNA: TGTGCCAGCAGCTTCGGACTAGCGGGAGGGGGGGATACGCAGTATTTT. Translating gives CASSFGLAGGGDTQYF.

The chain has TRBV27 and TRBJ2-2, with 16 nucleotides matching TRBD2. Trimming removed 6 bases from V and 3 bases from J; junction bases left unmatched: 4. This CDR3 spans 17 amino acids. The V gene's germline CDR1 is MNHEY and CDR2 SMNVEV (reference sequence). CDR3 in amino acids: CASRPGLAGGDTGELFF. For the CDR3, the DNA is TGTGCCAGCAGACCGGGACTAGCGGGAGGGGACACCGGGGAGCTGTTTTTT.

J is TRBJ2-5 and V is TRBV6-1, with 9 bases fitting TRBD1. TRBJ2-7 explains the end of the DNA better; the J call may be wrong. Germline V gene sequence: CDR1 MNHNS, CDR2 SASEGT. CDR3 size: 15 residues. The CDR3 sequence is CASSRTGDPLYEQYF. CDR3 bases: TGTGCCAGCAGCCGGACAGGGGACCCTCTCTACGAGCAGTACTTC.

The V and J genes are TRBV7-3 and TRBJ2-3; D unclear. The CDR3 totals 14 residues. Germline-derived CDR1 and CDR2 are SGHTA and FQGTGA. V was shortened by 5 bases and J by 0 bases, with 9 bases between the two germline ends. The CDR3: CASSPSPSTDTQYF. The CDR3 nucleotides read TGTGCCAGCAGCCCCAGTCCTAGCACAGATACGCAGTATTTT.

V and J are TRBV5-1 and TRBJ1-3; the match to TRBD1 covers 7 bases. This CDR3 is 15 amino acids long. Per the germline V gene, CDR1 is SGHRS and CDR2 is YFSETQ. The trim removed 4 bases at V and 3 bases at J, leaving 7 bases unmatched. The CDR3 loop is CASSRTGDDGNTIYF. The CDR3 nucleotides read TGCGCCAGCAGCCGGACAGGCGATGATGGAAACACCATATATTTT.